Described below is a single T cell receptor beta chain sequence and its context. V gave up 5 bases and J gave up 5 bases, with 12 bases separating them. Per germline, CDR1 LNHDA and CDR2 SQIVND (reference sequence). This CDR3 spans 14 amino acids. This entry is derived from a study of blood T cell repertoires in COVID-19. Turning to the study itself: COVID-19 samples from acute and convalescent phases originated in the United States, Italy and Spain. The analysed material was cDNA or gDNA that came from T cells, B-cell-depleted T cells, or PBMCs.

Original handling: Researchers report that nucleated cell counts were estimated from reference gene primer amplification. Clones were sequenced by immunoSEQ multiplex PCR, and TCRdb holds only the in-frame ones, with some missing. The D gene and trimming were derived from the DNA, and the V and J assignments and clone size from that table. The sample carries about 70,000 clones, around 80% recorded once. The TCR was taken from a man in his 70s who had recovered from COVID-19. Sample: peripheral blood. The J gene is TRBJ2-2, the V gene TRBV19, with D uncertain. As DNA, the CDR3 is TGTGCCAGTAGTTCAAGCCCACTGACCGGGGAGCTGTTTTTT. Protein sequence: CASSSSPLTGELFF.